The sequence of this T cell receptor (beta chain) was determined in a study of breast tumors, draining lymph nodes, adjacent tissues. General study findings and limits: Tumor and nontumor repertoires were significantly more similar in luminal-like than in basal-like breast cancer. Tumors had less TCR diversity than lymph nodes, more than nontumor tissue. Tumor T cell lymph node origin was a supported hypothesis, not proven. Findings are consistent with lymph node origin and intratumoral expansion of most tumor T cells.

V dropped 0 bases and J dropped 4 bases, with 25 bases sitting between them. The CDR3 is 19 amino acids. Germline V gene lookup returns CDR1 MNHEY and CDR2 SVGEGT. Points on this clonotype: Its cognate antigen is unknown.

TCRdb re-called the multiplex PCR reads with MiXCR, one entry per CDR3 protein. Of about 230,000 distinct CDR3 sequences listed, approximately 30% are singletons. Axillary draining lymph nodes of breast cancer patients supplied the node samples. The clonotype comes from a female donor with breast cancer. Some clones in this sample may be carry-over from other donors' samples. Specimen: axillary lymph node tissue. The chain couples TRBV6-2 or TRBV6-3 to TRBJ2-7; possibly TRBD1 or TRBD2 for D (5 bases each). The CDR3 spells CASSYSKTDSRGREYEQYF. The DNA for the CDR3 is TGTGCCAGCAGTTACTCGAAGACCGATAGCCGGGGCCGAGAGTACGAGCAGTACTTC.